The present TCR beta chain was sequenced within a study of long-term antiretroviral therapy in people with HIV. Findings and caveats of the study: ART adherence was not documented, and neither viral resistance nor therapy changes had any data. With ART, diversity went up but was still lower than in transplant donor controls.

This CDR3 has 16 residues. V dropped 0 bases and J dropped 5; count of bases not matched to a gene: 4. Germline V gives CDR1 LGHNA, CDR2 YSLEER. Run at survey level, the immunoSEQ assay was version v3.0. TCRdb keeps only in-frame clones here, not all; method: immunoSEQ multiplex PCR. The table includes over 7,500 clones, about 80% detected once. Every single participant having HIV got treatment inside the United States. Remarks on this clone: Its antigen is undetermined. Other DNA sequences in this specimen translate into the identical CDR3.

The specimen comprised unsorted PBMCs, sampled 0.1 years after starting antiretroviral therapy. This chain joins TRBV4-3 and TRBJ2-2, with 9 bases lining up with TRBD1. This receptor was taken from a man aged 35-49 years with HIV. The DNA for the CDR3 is TGCGCCAGCAGCCAAGACGGGACAGGGAGTACCGGGGAGCTGTTTTTT. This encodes CASSQDGTGSTGELFF.